The 6 T cell receptor beta chains below were found in one sample sequenced in a study of cytomegalovirus exposure and HLA in healthy donors. PCR amplification relied on 60 Vbeta primers (plus 13 Jbeta primers). Libraries were prepared by immunoSEQ multiplex PCR; TCRdb keeps only in-frame clonotypes and omits some of them. There are 100,000 to 150,000 clones in the sample; roughly 80% occur only once, and around 2% lies in the top ten. Sequencing was done on a sample of PBMCs. The receptors were gathered from a man in his late teens or twenties in good health and CMV-seronegative.

The chain is built from TRBV7-6 and TRBJ2-7; TRBD1 matches 9 bases. Germline CDR1 reads SGHVS; CDR2 reads FNYEAQ. With 5 bases clipped from V and 6 bases from J, the junction kept 11 bases outside the gene matches. CDR3 size: 15 residues. The CDR3 sequence: CASSPTTGGYGEQYF. The DNA for the CDR3 is TGTGCCAGCAGCCCCACGACAGGGGGTTATGGCGAGCAGTACTTC.

The chain uses TRBV5-4 and TRBJ1-1; D unresolved. The CDR3 contains 14 residues. Germline values: CDR1 SGHNT, CDR2 YYREEE (reference sequence). Trimming took off 4 bases at V and 2 bases at J, with 12 bases between the two ends. Here the CDR3 DNA reads TGTGCCAGCAGCCCGGAGGGCAGAAACACTGAAGCTTTCTTT. Residues: CASSPEGRNTEAFF.

The chain carries TRBV11-3 and TRBJ2-5; 12 bases align to TRBD2. The CDR3 is made up of 15 amino acids. V was clipped by 4 bases and J by 5 bases; unmatched bases: 5. Germline CDR1 SGHNT, CDR2 YENEEA. The CDR3: CASSSSGGAGETQYF. The DNA for the CDR3 is TGTGCCAGCAGCTCTAGCGGGGGGGCGGGGGAGACCCAGTACTTC.

This chain uses TRBV15 with TRBJ2-7, with TRBD1 matching over 7 bases. Germline V gene lookup returns CDR1 LNHNV and CDR2 YYDKDF (reference sequence). The V gene end was trimmed by 2 bases and the J gene end by 2 bases; junction bases not matched to a gene: 3. The CDR3 is 14 residues long. DNA of the CDR3: TGTGCCACCAGCAGACGGGACAGCACCTACGAGCAGTACTTC. Amino acid sequence: CATSRRDSTYEQYF. The full variable domain, in which reference TRBV15 and TRBJ2-7 provide the parts outside the CDR3, is DAMVIQNPRYQVTQFGKPVTLSCSQTLNHNVMYWYQQKSSQAPKLLFHYYDKDFNNEADTPDNFQSRRPNTSFCFLDIRSPGLGDTAMYLCATSRRDSTYEQYFGPGTRLTVT.

J is TRBJ1-1 and V is TRBV19, with D perhaps matching TRBD1 (5 bases). The CDR3 is made up of 16 amino acids. Germline V lookup: CDR1 LNHDA, CDR2 SQIVND (reference sequence). V dropped 5 bases and J dropped 2 bases, with 18 bases sitting between them. The DNA of the CDR3 is TGTGCCAGTAGTCTCGCGACAGTTTCGCAAAACACTGAAGCTTTCTTT. Residues: CASSLATVSQNTEAFF.

V and J are TRBV5-1 and TRBJ1-1; D not resolved. CDR1 is SGHRS and CDR2 is YFSETQ in the germline V gene. V was cut by 4 bases and J by 3 bases, with 13 bases left in between. The CDR3 is 14 residues long. CDR3 amino acids: CASSERVSDTEAFF. The CDR3 DNA is TGCGCCAGCAGCGAGAGGGTGTCGGACACTGAAGCTTTCTTT.